Below, 18 T cell receptor beta chains from the same sample are listed, as sequenced in a study of blood T cell repertoires in COVID-19. Method: immunoSEQ multiplex PCR; TCRdb's copy keeps in-frame clones and lacks some. Of approximately 150,000 clones listed, 84% are singletons. Sequencing was done on a sample of peripheral blood. These receptors were taken from a man aged 55 to 70 with acute or convalescent COVID-19.

The chain uses TRBV11-2 and TRBJ1-2, with TRBD1 matching over 12 bases. CDR3 length equals 16 residues. Germline values: CDR1 SGHAT, CDR2 FQNNGV. The V segment lost 5 bases and the J segment 4 bases; nucleotides outside the gene matches: 8. CDR3 residues: CASSNLGQGAAYGYTF. In DNA, the CDR3 is TGTGCCAGCAGCAATTTGGGACAGGGGGCAGCCTATGGCTACACCTTC.

The table lists this clone with a count of one. CDR3 sequence reads: CAWSVLEAPHSPLHF. DNA of the CDR3: TGTGCCTGGAGTGTCTTGGAGGCCCCCCATTCACCCCTCCACTTT. The chain links TRBV30 to TRBJ1-6, with no clear D. The V gene lost 0 bases and the J gene lost 8 bases, with 14 bases spanning the gap. Germline assignment: CDR1 GTSNPN and CDR2 SVGIG (reference sequence). The CDR3 has 15 residues.

The chain uses TRBV11-1 and TRBJ1-1, with D maybe TRBD1 (6 bases). Per germline, CDR1 SGHAT and CDR2 FQDESV (reference sequence). Trimming shortened V by 5 bases and J by 1 base, and 11 bases separated the two germline ends. This CDR3 has 14 residues. In DNA form, the CDR3 reads TGTGCCAGCAGCGTAGACAGGACGAACACTGAAGCTTTCTTT. Translated: CASSVDRTNTEAFF.

The V call is TRBV24-1, the J call TRBJ2-1; weak D call: TRBD1 (6 bases). The germline V gene encodes CDR1 KGHDR and CDR2 SFDVKD. V lost 3 bases, J lost 6 bases, and 23 bases lay in between. The CDR3 spans 18 residues. This chain's CDR3 is CATSDPPSDPRGSNEQFF. CDR3 coding DNA: TGTGCCACCAGTGATCCGCCCTCGGACCCGAGGGGGTCCAATGAGCAGTTCTTC.

This chain joins TRBV9 and TRBJ2-1; 11 bases are shared with TRBD2. The V and J ends lost 0 bases and 5 bases, in that order; junction bases with no gene match: 4. This CDR3 is built from 16 residues. CDR1 SGDLS and CDR2 YYNGEE come from the germline V gene. CDR3 sequence (DNA): TGTGCCAGCAGCGTAGGGTTACTAGCGGGGGACAATGAGCAGTTCTTC. Encoded protein: CASSVGLLAGDNEQFF.

V gene TRBV6-5 combines with J gene TRBJ2-2; TRBD1 agrees at 8 bases. There are 14 residues in the CDR3. Looked up from germline, CDR1 is MNHEY and CDR2 is SVGAGI. Germline trimming cut 8 bases from V and 6 bases from J; bases unmatched to any gene: 8. Written as DNA, the CDR3 is TGTGCCAGCGGGAGACCAGGGGGCCCCGGGGAGCTGTTTTTT. This sequence encodes CASGRPGGPGELFF.

This clone was counted once. The V call is TRBV10-3, the J call TRBJ2-1; TRBD2 might be the D (6 bases). The CDR3 loop spans 16 amino acids. The ends were cut back, 4 bases at V and 8 bases at J, with 21 bases in the middle. The germline V gene has CDR1 ENHRY and CDR2 SYGVKD. CDR3 in amino acids: CAISAGSGGLGDEQFF. As DNA, the CDR3 is TGTGCCATCAGTGCTGGAAGTGGGGGGTTAGGGGATGAGCAGTTCTTC.

The chain employs TRBV15 and TRBJ1-2; the match to TRBD1 covers 8 bases. With V trimmed by 1 base and J by 4 bases, 11 bases remained unmatched. This CDR3 contains 17 residues. Germline CDR1 and CDR2: LNHNV and YYDKDF (reference sequence). CDR3 coding DNA: TGTGCCACCAGCAGAGGACCATCAGGGGGCTCGATCTATGGCTACACCTTC. Amino acids: CATSRGPSGGSIYGYTF. The entire variable domain, with the rest obtained from reference TRBV15 and TRBJ1-2, is as follows: DAMVIQNPRYQVTQFGKPVTLSCSQTLNHNVMYWYQQKSSQAPKLLFHYYDKDFNNEADTPDNFQSRRPNTSFCFLDIRSPGLGDTAMYLCATSRGPSGGSIYGYTFGSGTRLTVV.

This chain connects TRBV10-3 to TRBJ2-7; 9 nucleotides agree with TRBD2. The CDR3 covers 17 residues. Unmatched junction bases numbered 9, after V lost 0 bases and J lost 3 bases. Germline V CDR1 and CDR2: ENHRY, SYGVKD. The CDR3 DNA is TGTGCCATCAGTGAGTCCGCCGGACTAGCGAGTGTCTACGAGCAGTACTTC. This encodes CAISESAGLASVYEQYF.

The rearrangement links TRBV27 to TRBJ2-7; D gene unclear. Germline CDR1 reads MNHEY; CDR2 reads SMNVEV (reference sequence). This CDR3 is 16 amino acids long. V was trimmed by 0 bases and J by 0 bases, leaving 12 bases between them. CDR3 bases: TGTGCCAGCAGTTTATCTGCAGACTCCAGCTCCTACGAGCAGTACTTC. This sequence encodes CASSLSADSSSYEQYF.

The V call is TRBV3-1 (or the pseudogene TRBV3-2), the J call TRBJ1-4; possibly TRBD1 for D (6 bases). The length of the CDR3 is 16 residues. Trimming cost V 5 bases and J 5 bases, with 18 bases left between them. Per the germline V gene, CDR1 is LGHDT and CDR2 is YNNKEL (reference sequence). This chain's CDR3 is CASSLPVTGGNEKLFF. The CDR3 DNA reads TGTGCCAGCAGCTTACCGGTGACAGGCGGGAATGAAAAACTGTTTTTT.

The CDR3 nucleotides are TGCGCCAGTACCGAGACAGGGTCCCACGAGCAGTACTTC. The encoded protein is CASTETGSHEQYF. This chain links TRBV10-2 with TRBJ2-7, with 7 bases lining up with TRBD1. This CDR3 contains 13 residues. In germline, CDR1 is WSHSY, CDR2 SAAADI. With 9 bases clipped from V and 5 bases from J, the junction kept 10 bases outside the gene matches.

The chain has TRBV6-1 and TRBJ1-4; D possibly corresponds to TRBD1 (5 bases). Trimming removed 2 bases at V and 14 bases at J, with 18 bases between. Germline CDR1 reads MNHNS; CDR2 reads SASEGT. There are 14 residues in the CDR3. CDR3 loop: CASSEIENRRILFF. The DNA of the CDR3 is TGTGCCAGCAGTGAAATTGAAAACAGGCGGATTCTGTTTTTT.

The rearrangement links TRBV9 to TRBJ1-2; D is perhaps TRBD1 (6 bases). The CDR3 sequence is 14 residues long. The V gene's germline CDR1 is SGDLS and CDR2 YYNGEE. Deletions cut 0 bases from V and 5 bases from J, with 11 bases between. This chain's CDR3 is CASSVDPGVYGYTF. As DNA, the CDR3 is TGTGCCAGCAGCGTAGATCCAGGGGTGTATGGCTACACCTTC.

The genes are TRBV5-1 and TRBJ1-2, with 9 bases aligning to TRBD1. The length of the CDR3 is 15 residues. J was trimmed by 8 bases and V by 2 bases; bases with no gene match: 10. Germline CDR1 is SGHRS and CDR2 is YFSETQ. DNA for the CDR3: TGCGCCAGCAGCTTAGAAGGGACAGGGTTCAGCGGCTACACCTTC. Protein product: CASSLEGTGFSGYTF. The variable domain in full, completed from reference TRBV5-1 and TRBJ1-2, reads KAGVTQTPRYLIKTRGQQVTLSCSPISGHRSVSWYQQTPGQGLQFLFEYFSETQRNKGNFPGRFSGRQFSNSRSEMNVSTLELGDSALYLCASSLEGTGFSGYTFGSGTRLTVV.

The rearrangement uses TRBV5-6 and TRBJ2-5; 9 nucleotides align to TRBD2. The CDR3 is 18 residues long. The trim removed 0 bases at V and 1 base at J, leaving 10 bases unmatched. In germline, CDR1 is SGHDT, CDR2 YYEEEE. In DNA form, the CDR3 reads TGTGCCAGCAGCTTGGTTGCTAGCGGGGAGCCCCTCCAAGAGACCCAGTACTTC. It specifies CASSLVASGEPLQETQYF. The full variable domain, its missing parts supplied by reference TRBV5-6 and TRBJ2-5, is DAGVTQSPTHLIKTRGQQVTLRCSPKSGHDTVSWYQQALGQGPQFIFQYYEEEERQRGNFPDRFSGHQFPNYSSELNVNALLLGDSALYLCASSLVASGEPLQETQYFGPGTRLLVL.

This clone occurred once. This chain joins TRBV6-5 and TRBJ2-5, with 10 bases matching TRBD2. The V gene end was trimmed by 7 bases and the J gene end by 3 bases; junction bases not matched to a gene: 5. The CDR3 length is 14 residues. Germline V gene sequence: CDR1 MNHEY, CDR2 SVGAGI. CDR3 sequence: CASTRLAGEETQYF. In DNA form, the CDR3 reads TGTGCCAGCACTCGGCTAGCGGGAGAAGAGACCCAGTACTTC.

V is TRBV23-1 and J is TRBJ1-5; 9 nucleotides match TRBD1. TRBV23-1 is filed as an ORF, its function uncertain. This CDR3 comprises 15 residues. The J segment lost 7 bases and the V segment lost 2 bases, leaving 6 bases of the junction unmatched. CDR3 sequence (DNA): TGCGCCAGCAGTCAAGGGGACAGGGCGGACCAGCCCCAGCATTTT. It encodes CASSQGDRADQPQHF.